This TCR beta chain comes out of a study of regulatory T cells in long-lasting Graves disease. The CDR3 runs 14 residues. Trimming took 7 bases from V and 6 from J; bases not matched to a gene: 6. Germline-derived CDR1 and CDR2 are SEHNR and FQNEAQ (reference sequence). This clonotype was seen a single time. Its antigen is unknown. Since a far larger clone is one base different, this is likely a read error. The time point was: newly diagnosed GD, antithyroid drugs for less than 3 months. PBMC-extracted RNA yielded the TCR library. Library construction for TCR beta used iRepertoire HTBI primers and Arm-PCR of CDR3 regions. Authors' analysis steps: Across the samples, identification revealed 60 to 75 TRBV and more than 11 TRBJ segments. MiXCR was run by TCRdb on the multiplex PCR reads, yielding one entry per CDR3 protein. For this entry, the V and J calls and clone size follow TCRdb and not the study's own pipeline. Among approximately 230,000 distinct CDR3 sequences listed, approximately 20% were seen once.

Overall study findings and caveats: Less diverse TCR repertoires were seen in persistent Graves' patients than in newly diagnosed ones.

The specimen was peripheral blood mononuclear cells (PBMCs), collected at new diagnosis, from a patient treated with antithyroid drugs. The TCR comes from a female donor with Graves disease. The chain couples TRBV7-9 to TRBJ2-1, with TRBD1 matching 10 bases. CDR3 loop: CASNARDRGNEQFF. Here the CDR3 DNA reads TGTGCCAGCAATGCCCGGGACAGGGGCAATGAGCAGTTCTTC.